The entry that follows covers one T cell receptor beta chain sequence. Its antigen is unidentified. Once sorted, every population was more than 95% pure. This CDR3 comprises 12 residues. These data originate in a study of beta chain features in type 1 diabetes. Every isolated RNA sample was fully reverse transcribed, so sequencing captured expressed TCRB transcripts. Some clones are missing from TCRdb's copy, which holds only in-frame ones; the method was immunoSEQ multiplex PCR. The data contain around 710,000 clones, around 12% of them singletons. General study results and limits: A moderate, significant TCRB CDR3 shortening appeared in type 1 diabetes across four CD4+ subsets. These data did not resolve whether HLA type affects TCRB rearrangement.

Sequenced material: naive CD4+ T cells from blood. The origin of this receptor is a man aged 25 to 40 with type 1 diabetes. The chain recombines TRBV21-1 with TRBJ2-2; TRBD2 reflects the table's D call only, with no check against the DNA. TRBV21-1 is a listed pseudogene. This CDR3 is CASGAPPRYLLF. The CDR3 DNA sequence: TGTGCCAGCGGAGCCCCCCCTAGGTATCTACTTTTT.